This TCR beta chain is from a study of T cells in Graves' hyperthyroidism and ophthalmopathy. Study-level points and caveats: Most clonotypes that expanded in the thyroid above 0.001 also showed up in blood.

RNA transcripts yielded amplified TCR beta CDR3 regions. HTBI primers were employed in a first-round RT-PCR of the TCR CDR3. One entry per CDR3 protein results from TCRdb running MiXCR on the multiplex PCR reads. Seen here are 350,000 to 450,000 distinct CDR3 sequences, approximately 17% observed once, and the top ten hold more than 30%. Diagnoses used clinical symptoms, serum thyroxine and TRAb, thyroid ultrasound and orbital computed tomography. This clonotype was counted ten times or more. Its antigen is currently unknown. V gave up 10 bases and J gave up 2 bases, with 12 bases separating them. This CDR3 is built from 13 residues. Germline-derived CDR1 and CDR2 are MNHNS and SASEGT.

Input material: blood. The clonotype originates from a woman aged 30 to 39 with Graves' hyperthyroidism that later progressed to Graves' ophthalmopathy. The chain links TRBV6-1 to TRBJ1-3; D not certain. CDR3 in DNA: TGTGCCACCTGGGAGGAGACTGGAAACACCATATATTTT. As protein: CATWEETGNTIYF.